This T cell receptor beta chain was identified in a study of T cell responses to AZD1222 COVID-19 vaccine. Study-level results: Baseline seropositives among AZD1222 recipients totaled only six or seven. Repertoires were collected only later (after the peak T cell response had occurred). Mapped onto spike, vaccine-associated CD4 TCRs spanned it and were dominant at 160-218 and 743-854.

CDR1 is PRHDT, CDR2 FYEKMQ, per germline (reference sequence). The CDR3 is made up of 14 amino acids. The V and J ends lost 5 bases and 1 base respectively, with 11 bases between them. About this clone: Its antigen remains unidentified.

Repertoires were generated with immunoSEQ multiplex PCR, while TCRdb's copy carries only in-frame clones and drops some. The sample records under 140,000 clones, roughly 92% being singletons. Analysis merged second doses at about 4 or about 12 weeks. The TCR originated in an adult who received the AZD1222 COVID-19 vaccine. V gene TRBV13 combines with J gene TRBJ2-5; D remains unclear. The sample was peripheral blood, taken 28 days after the second AZD1222 dose. Here the CDR3 DNA reads TGTGCCAGCAGCGCAAACGTCGGCCAAGAGACCCAGTACTTC. Translating gives CASSANVGQETQYF.